This T cell receptor beta chain was profiled in a study of circulating and synovial CD4+ cells in juvenile arthritis. Clones were sequenced by immunoSEQ multiplex PCR, and TCRdb holds only the in-frame ones, with some missing. The table records about 36,000 clones, roughly 94% of them present only once. Germline V gives CDR1 MNHEY, CDR2 SMNVEV (reference sequence). V shed 5 bases and J shed 8 bases, with 24 bases lying between them. The CDR3 is 16 residues long. As concerns this clone: Its target is unknown.

Overall study results and limits: These repertoires were less diverse than bulk blood CD4 repertoires. Overlap with synovium rose as more T cells were sequenced.

The source material was CD4+ T cells from blood. The chain has TRBV27 and TRBJ1-2; D perhaps matches TRBD1 (5 bases). This receptor was obtained from a human donor with juvenile idiopathic arthritis. CDR3 DNA: TGTGCCAGCAGTCCATCTCCTATAGGAGGGGAGAGCGGCTACACCTTC. Residues: CASSPSPIGGESGYTF.